This entry is about one T cell receptor (beta chain). Its antigen is unknown. This entry comes from a study of beta chain features in type 1 diabetes. Broader study findings: Patients' naive, central memory and Treg TCRB repertoires seemed closer to one another than those of healthy donors. VDJ junctions from patients with type 1 diabetes contained fewer insertions and more deletions.

cDNA synthesis used the whole RNA isolate, giving expressed TCRB sequences. TCRdb keeps only in-frame clones here, not all; method: immunoSEQ multiplex PCR. This sample carries 120,000 to 150,000 clones, less than 11% of them seen once, and the ten largest clones take approximately 1.3%. The authors took one heparinised blood draw, averaging approximately 120 mL, from each donor. Via the markers CD45RO/CCR7/CD25/CD127/CD95/CD27, stem cell-like memory, regulatory, central memory and naive CD4+ cells were sorted. CDR3 size: 14 residues. V was pared by 6 bases and J by 6 bases, with 18 bases between. The germline V gene encodes CDR1 KGHSH and CDR2 LQKENI.

The source is a man younger than 35 in good health. The chain uses TRBV18 and TRBJ2-7; the D gene is possibly TRBD2 (7 bases). Sequences were obtained from naive CD4+ T cells from blood. The CDR3 DNA reads TGTGCCAGCTCTTCCGTTGGGGGGGCAGGCGAGCAGTACTTC. As protein: CASSSVGGAGEQYF.